This T cell receptor beta chain was recorded in a study of T-cell memory formation after mild COVID-19. The overall study: TCR clusters were mostly donor specific.

This clonotype turned up a few times. MiXCR was run by TCRdb on the 5' RACE reads, yielding one entry per CDR3 protein. The sample has about 430,000 distinct CDR3 sequences; around 24% are singletons. CDR3 size: 14 residues. CDR1 and CDR2 (germline): SGHRS, YFSETQ. V was clipped by 4 bases and J by 10 bases, with 15 bases between them. The chain couples TRBV5-1 to TRBJ1-6; D is ambiguous. The clonotype originates from an adult woman who had mild COVID-19 (a few samples of this study predate the infection). Cell type and time point are not known. Source material: PBMCs or a T cell subset sorted from them (not recorded which). CDR3 sequence reads: CASSVGGRRSPLHF. Written as DNA, the CDR3 is TGCGCCAGCAGCGTTGGTGGGAGAAGGTCACCCCTCCACTTT.